The subject of this entry is one TCR beta chain. Its antigen remains unknown. Through a sample-barcoded 5' primer and a J-beta primer mix, a second PCR was run for 7 to 11 cycles. Every cDNA molecule carried a tag from a template-switch adaptor bearing 12 random nucleotides. TCRdb called the 5' RACE reads again in MiXCR, with one record for every CDR3 protein. The sample includes 1.4 million or so distinct CDR3 sequences, under 55% of them seen just once. The CDR3 length is 14 residues. The J segment lost 3 bases and the V segment lost 6 bases, leaving 4 bases of the junction unmatched. The source of the sample is a study of blood T cells in healthy people across ages. Study-wide results and limits: There were more naive CD4+ cells and higher diversity in long-lived donors than in aged donors.

The receptor comes from a woman younger than 35 in good health. Specimen: blood. The rearrangement links TRBV12-3 or TRBV12-4 to TRBJ1-2; 10 nucleotides agree with TRBD1. The CDR3, as DNA: TGTGCCAGCAGGGGGACAGGGGCCGACTATGGCTACACCTTC. Its translation: CASRGTGADYGYTF.